Included here is one T cell receptor beta chain sequence, with context. This sample was included in a study of T-cell reconstitution after alpha-beta-depleted transplantation in children. Preparing the TCRbeta library involved the use of unique molecular identifiers. MiXCR, run by TCRdb on the PCR reads, gives a single entry per CDR3 protein. The table records fewer than 550,000 distinct CDR3 sequences, over 9.5% of them present only once. The germline V gene has CDR1 SGHVS and CDR2 FQNEAQ. Trimming took off 5 bases at V and 0 bases at J, with 16 bases between the two ends. CDR3 length: 16 residues. Sequenced material: PBMCs, mostly from graft donor cells, taken 180 days after TCRalphabeta/CD19-depleted stem cell transplant. This clonotype originated in a female patient aged 2-15 years who had a stem cell transplant for aplastic anemia, so the T cells may come from the graft donor. The chain joins TRBV7-8 to TRBJ1-2; D not certain. CDR3 loop: CASSPDSWEANYGYTF. For the CDR3, the DNA is TGTGCCAGCAGCCCAGATAGCTGGGAAGCTAACTATGGCTACACCTTC.